This TCR beta chain was recorded in a study of OX40 agonist ivuxolimab in advanced cancers. Across the study: Recorded diagnoses for dose-escalation patients were hepatocellular carcinoma, melanoma, renal cell or head and neck cancer.

TCRdb's table, derived via immunoSEQ multiplex PCR, lists solely in-frame clones and lacks some. The sample lists tens of thousands of clones, about 90% occurring once. The CDR3 runs to 13 residues. The V gene's germline CDR1 is SGHRS and CDR2 YFSETQ. Trimming left V 0 bases short and J 4 bases short, with 7 bases between. This receptor was obtained from an adult with an advanced solid tumor such as melanoma, head and neck, liver or kidney cancer. The chain recombines TRBV5-1 with TRBJ2-5, with D unclear. The sequencing here drew on CD4+ or CD8+ T cells sorted from blood, taken in a trial of the OX40 agonist ivuxolimab. The CDR3 is CASSLGVGETQYF. The CDR3 DNA reads TGCGCCAGCAGCTTGGGGGTGGGAGAGACCCAGTACTTC.